Listed below are T cell receptor beta chains from one sample, sequenced in a study of T cells in Graves' hyperthyroidism and ophthalmopathy. Each CDR3 protein gets one entry after TCRdb re-called the multiplex PCR reads with MiXCR. Of 400,000 to 600,000 distinct CDR3 sequences in the sample, about 16% are singletons; the top ten hold over 25%. Sequenced input: blood. The receptor set was obtained from a woman aged 25 to 45 with Graves' ophthalmopathy. Both conserved end residues are part of each CDR3. Each record gives: V gene, D gene, clone size, J gene, CDR3 protein, CDR3 DNA. D genes are given only for firm matches. Clone sizes are given selectively: once, few, many, or a class where the clone is expanded.

TRBV28	.	many	TRBJ2-1	CASSTRAEQFF	TGTGCCAGCAGTACCAGGGCGGAGCAGTTCTTC
TRBV27	TRBD1	many	TRBJ1-1	CASSLTTGGNTEAFF	TGTGCCAGCAGTTTGACAACAGGGGGGAACACTGAAGCTTTCTTT
TRBV7-9	.	.	TRBJ2-7	CASSPLPRTVYEQYF	TGTGCCAGCAGCCCGTTACCGAGGACAGTCTACGAGCAGTACTTC
TRBV19	.	.	TRBJ2-7	CASSKLFSGLSDTYEQYF	TGTGCCAGTAGCAAACTATTCTCAGGACTATCCGATACCTACGAGCAGTACTTC
TRBV11-2	.	many	TRBJ2-1	CASSIALGSAYNEQFF	TGTGCCAGCAGCATCGCCCTCGGGTCGGCGTACAATGAGCAGTTCTTC
TRBV7-2	TRBD1	.	TRBJ1-5	CASSSDRAVNQPQHF	TGTGCCAGCAGTTCAGACAGGGCGGTCAATCAGCCCCAGCATTTT
TRBV28	TRBD1	many	TRBJ2-7	CASSIVGTGGYEQYF	TGTGCCAGCAGTATAGTGGGGACAGGGGGCTACGAGCAGTACTTC
TRBV4-3	.	once	TRBJ2-2	CASSRVTGTTNTGELFF	TGCGCCAGCAGCCGAGTTACCGGGACAACGAACACCGGGGAGCTGTTTTTT
TRBV19	TRBD1	few	TRBJ1-2	CASSTLGQGRIYGYTF	TGTGCCAGTAGTACCCTCGGACAGGGTAGGATCTATGGCTACACCTTC
TRBV12-3/TRBV12-4	TRBD2	many	TRBJ2-3	CASSTSGRTTDTQYF	TGTGCCAGCAGTACTAGCGGGAGGACCACAGATACGCAGTATTTT
TRBV20-1	.	many	TRBJ1-6	CSARDRGTPYNSPLHF	TGCAGTGCTAGAGATCGAGGGACCCCCTATAATTCACCCCTCCACTTT
TRBV30	.	few	TRBJ2-4	CAWNRGPRGNIQYF	TGTGCCTGGAATCGGGGACCCAGGGGAAACATTCAGTACTTC
TRBV18	.	many	TRBJ2-2	CASSPYPRYTGELFF	TGTGCCAGCTCACCCTACCCGAGATACACCGGGGAGCTGTTTTTT
TRBV24-1	TRBD1	.	TRBJ2-1	CATSEPGQGGNEQFF	TGTGCCACCAGTGAACCGGGACAGGGTGGCAATGAGCAGTTCTTC
TRBV20-1	.	.	TRBJ2-5	CSARDATETQYF	TGCAGTGCTAGAGATGCTACCGAGACCCAGTACTTC
TRBV7-2	.	.	TRBJ1-5	CASSPAPRGRVQPQHF	TGTGCCAGCAGCCCGGCCCCCAGGGGACGGGTTCAGCCCCAGCATTTT
TRBV28	.	.	TRBJ2-7	CASSPRQYF	TGTGCCAGCAGTCCTCGGCAGTACTTC
TRBV20-1	TRBD1	many	TRBJ1-2	CSAIRDSDYGYTF	TGCAGTGCTATCCGGGACAGCGACTATGGCTACACCTTC
TRBV15	.	.	TRBJ1-4	CATSRGTVPPTNEKLFF	TGTGCCACCAGCAGAGGGACGGTGCCCCCAACTAATGAAAAACTGTTTTTT
TRBV20-1	.	few	TRBJ1-4	CSALRTANEKLFF	TGCAGTGCTCTGAGGACGGCTAATGAAAAACTGTTTTTT
TRBV6-2/TRBV6-3	.	.	TRBJ2-7	CASTKGYEQYF	TGTGCCAGCACCAAGGGGTACGAGCAGTACTTC
TRBV18	.	.	TRBJ2-1	CASAMSEQFF	TGTGCCAGCGCCATGAGTGAGCAGTTCTTC
TRBV19	TRBD1	many	TRBJ2-1	CASSMRTGSYNEQFF	TGTGCCAGTAGTATGAGGACAGGGTCCTACAATGAGCAGTTCTTC
TRBV30	TRBD1	many	TRBJ2-7	CAWSAGTGRYEQYF	TGTGCCTGGAGTGCCGGGACAGGGCGCTACGAGCAGTACTTC
TRBV6-2/TRBV6-3	TRBD2	few	TRBJ2-5	CASSYGATSVVTQYF	TGTGCCAGCAGTTACGGGGCGACTAGCGTGGTGACCCAGTACTTC
TRBV3-1	.	many	TRBJ2-2	CASRPFSSPGELFF	TGTGCCAGCCGTCCTTTTTCTAGTCCCGGGGAGCTGTTTTTT
TRBV12-3/TRBV12-4	.	many	TRBJ2-5	CASSPRQVSAQYF	TGTGCCAGCAGTCCACGACAGGTGTCGGCCCAGTACTTC
TRBV19	.	few	TRBJ2-7	CASSISGQGDHEQYF	.
TRBV5-6	TRBD1	many	TRBJ2-5	CASSWETGGETQYF	TGTGCCAGCAGCTGGGAGACAGGGGGAGAGACCCAGTACTTC
TRBV27	.	once	TRBJ1-2	CANSFNMQGRYGYTF	TGTGCCAACAGTTTCAACATGCAAGGTCGGTATGGCTACACCTTC
TRBV5-4	TRBD1	few	TRBJ2-4	CASSPGQGINIQYF	TGTGCCAGCAGCCCCGGACAGGGGATAAACATTCAGTACTTC
TRBV19	.	many	TRBJ1-5	CASNVLNQPQHF	TGTGCCAGTAATGTCTTGAATCAGCCCCAGCATTTT
TRBV28	.	many	TRBJ1-5	CASSLSIPETVDSNQPQHF	TGTGCCAGCAGTTTATCTATCCCCGAGACGGTCGATAGCAATCAGCCCCAGCATTTT
TRBV28	TRBD1	many	TRBJ2-7	CASSRTGALSSYEQYF	TGTGCCAGCAGCCGGACAGGCGCCCTTAGCTCCTACGAGCAGTACTTC
TRBV7-9	.	.	TRBJ1-1	CALTEGEQGTEAFF	TGTGCCCTCACGGAAGGGGAACAGGGCACTGAAGCTTTCTTT
TRBV20-1	TRBD1	many	TRBJ2-5	CSARQGQAGSQYF	TGCAGTGCTAGACAGGGACAGGCGGGAAGCCAGTACTTC